The 20 T cell receptor beta chains below all came from one sample that was sequenced in a study of early T cells in non-severe SARS-CoV-2 infection. TCRdb fed the 5' RACE reads into MiXCR, producing one record per CDR3 protein. The table shows about 100,000 distinct CDR3 sequences, with about 12% occurring only once. Input material: whole blood. These receptors came from an adult who was a healthcare worker with PCR-confirmed SARS-CoV-2 infection or an uninfected control (not recorded which).

The chain combines TRBV7-6 with TRBJ1-5, with TRBD1 matching 7 bases. CDR1 is SGHVS and CDR2 is FNYEAQ in the germline V gene. The CDR3 is 16 amino acids. V gave up 4 bases and J gave up 6 bases; unmatched junction bases: 12. Here the CDR3 reads CASSWGRRQGFQPQHF. The CDR3 bases are TGTGCCAGCAGCTGGGGCCGACGACAGGGCTTTCAGCCCCAGCATTTT.

The sample holds a few counts of this clonotype. The genes are TRBV3-1 and TRBJ2-5; no firm D call. Germline V gene lookup returns CDR1 LGHDT and CDR2 YNNKEL (reference sequence). Trimming cost V 4 bases and J 3 bases, with 6 bases left between them. The CDR3 loop spans 12 amino acids. CDR3 protein: CASSRRKETQYF. For the CDR3, the DNA is TGTGCCAGCAGCCGCCGGAAAGAGACCCAGTACTTC.

Ten or more counts support this clonotype. The gene calls are TRBV18 and TRBJ2-3; 14 bases line up with TRBD2. Trimming removed 2 bases from V and 1 base from J; junction bases left unmatched: 8. CDR3 length: 19 amino acids. CDR1 is KGHSH, CDR2 LQKENI, per germline. The CDR3 protein is CASSPGLAGGTRRTDTQYF. CDR3 coding DNA: TGTGCCAGCTCACCAGGACTAGCGGGGGGAACTAGGCGCACAGATACGCAGTATTTT.

This clonotype showed up many times. The chain uses TRBV28 and TRBJ1-5; D remains ambiguous. Germline loops: CDR1 MDHEN, CDR2 SYDVKM. V gave up 3 bases and J gave up 2 bases, with 11 bases separating them. CDR3 length equals 15 residues. For the CDR3, the DNA is TGTGCCAGCAGTTTGTCGAGGACGCGCAATCAGCCCCAGCATTTT. Protein product: CASSLSRTRNQPQHF. The whole variable domain, remainder taken from reference TRBV28 and TRBJ1-5, is DVKVTQSSRYLVKRTGEKVFLECVQDMDHENMFWYRQDPGLGLRLIYFSYDVKMKEKGDIPEGYSVSREKKERFSLILESASTNQTSMYLCASSLSRTRNQPQHFGDGTRLSIL.

The chain's CDR3 is CASSPRTSHTGELFF. The CDR3 nucleotides are TGCGCCAGCAGCCCTAGGACGTCCCACACCGGGGAGCTGTTTTTT. This chain connects TRBV5-1 to TRBJ2-2; D gene ambiguous. CDR1 is SGHRS and CDR2 is YFSETQ in the germline V gene. The CDR3 runs 15 residues. Trimming took 4 bases from V and 3 from J, leaving 13 bases between them.

CDR3 in amino acids: CASSYRLSDEQYF. The CDR3 DNA reads TGTGCCAGCAGCTACCGATTGTCGGACGAGCAGTACTTC. This chain joins TRBV7-9 and TRBJ2-7; D uncertain. In germline, CDR1 is SEHNR, CDR2 FQNEAQ (reference sequence). The CDR3 contains 13 residues. The V end lost 4 bases, the J end lost 5 bases, and 12 bases lay between the germline ends.

This clonotype was picked up many times. V and J are TRBV7-2 and TRBJ2-1, with D unclear. Germline CDR1 and CDR2: SGHTA and FQGNSA. V was shortened by 1 base and J by 4 bases, with 8 bases between the two germline ends. The CDR3 contains 14 residues. The CDR3 loop reads CASSLVTGYNEQFF. CDR3 bases: TGTGCCAGCAGCTTAGTGACCGGTTACAATGAGCAGTTCTTC.

This chain uses TRBV28 with TRBJ1-6; TRBD1 matches at 8 bases. The germline V gene has CDR1 MDHEN and CDR2 SYDVKM. The ends lost 5 bases at V and 8 bases at J; junction bases unmatched: 8. The CDR3 is made up of 15 amino acids. The CDR3 loop reads CASSTTGVFDSPLHF. CDR3 DNA: TGTGCCAGCAGTACGACAGGGGTCTTCGATTCACCCCTCCACTTT.

The chain is built from TRBV18 and TRBJ1-1; D possibly corresponds to TRBD1 (6 bases). Trimming stripped 8 bases from V and 6 bases from J, with 16 bases between. Germline assignment: CDR1 KGHSH and CDR2 LQKENI. The CDR3 loop spans 13 amino acids. The CDR3 loop is CASLPGQKAEAFF. The CDR3 DNA reads TGTGCCAGCCTACCTGGACAGAAGGCTGAAGCTTTCTTT.

This chain joins TRBV6-5 and TRBJ2-2; 8 bases are shared with TRBD2. Trimming at V came to 8 bases and at J to 5 bases, leaving 4 bases not matched to a gene. In germline, CDR1 is MNHEY, CDR2 SVGAGI. The CDR3 consists of 13 residues. DNA for the CDR3: TGTGCCAGCGGGGCTAGCGGGACCGGGGAGCTGTTTTTT. It translates to CASGASGTGELFF.

This clonotype was observed a handful of times. The chain joins TRBV20-1 to TRBJ2-1; tentatively, D is TRBD2 (6 bases). Trimming left V 6 bases short and J 2 bases short, with 17 bases between. The germline V gene has CDR1 DFQATT and CDR2 SNEGSKA (reference sequence). This CDR3 comprises 15 residues. CDR3 bases: TGCAGTGCCCTATCTCTAGCGAGGCCCTACAATGAGCAGTTCTTC. Its protein is CSALSLARPYNEQFF.

This clonotype occurred many times. The CDR3 DNA reads TGTGCCAGCAGTTTATTTGGGGGGCTCTATGGCTACACCTTC. Its translation: CASSLFGGLYGYTF. The rearrangement links TRBV28 to TRBJ1-2; D is perhaps TRBD1 (6 bases). Trimming shortened V by 1 base and J by 4 bases, and 10 bases separated the two germline ends. Germline V gene lookup returns CDR1 MDHEN and CDR2 SYDVKM. This CDR3 comprises 14 residues.

A few counts support this clonotype. The chain joins TRBV21-1 to TRBJ2-4. TRBV21-1 is reported as a pseudogene. CDR3 length: 17 residues. CDR3 sequence reads: CASSKVMRYLAKNIQYF. The CDR3 DNA follows: TGTGCCAGCAGCAAAGTCATGAGATACCTAGCCAAAAACATTCAGTACTTC.

This clonotype came up many times. The chain is built from TRBV4-3 and TRBJ2-7; 10 bases are shared with TRBD1. CDR3 length: 14 residues. Germline trimming cut 4 bases from V and 3 bases from J; bases unmatched to any gene: 3. Looked up from germline, CDR1 is LGHNA and CDR2 is YSLEER. The CDR3 region has the DNA TGCGCCAGCAGCCCAGGACAGGGGGGCTACGAGCAGTACTTC. Translated: CASSPGQGGYEQYF.

This clonotype was detected ten times or more. The chain links TRBV12-3 or TRBV12-4 to TRBJ1-2; the D gene is possibly TRBD1 (5 bases). The CDR3 length is 14 residues. Trimming pared 3 bases from V and 2 bases from J, leaving 10 bases between. Here the CDR3 DNA reads TGTGCCAGCAGTTTGGAGGGACCCAACTATGGCTACACCTTC. Translation: CASSLEGPNYGYTF.

This clonotype has at least ten counts. The chain recombines TRBV5-1 with TRBJ1-1; 10 bases agree with TRBD1. CDR3 size: 15 residues. Trimming cost V 4 bases and J 3 bases; bases outside gene matches: 6. The germline CDR1 and CDR2 sequences are SGHRS and YFSETQ. This CDR3 reads CASSRGQGRDTEAFF. Written as DNA, the CDR3 is TGCGCCAGCAGCCGGGGACAGGGGCGGGACACTGAAGCTTTCTTT.

This clonotype was counted many times. This chain joins TRBV5-5 and TRBJ1-2; D remains unclear. The germline CDR1 and CDR2 sequences are SGHKS and YYEKEE (reference sequence). The CDR3 is 15 amino acids. V was clipped by 0 bases and J by 4 bases, with 13 bases between them. The CDR3 region is CASSLGTPNPYGYTF. CDR3 coding DNA: TGTGCCAGCAGCTTGGGTACTCCGAACCCCTATGGCTACACCTTC.

The V call is TRBV29-1, the J call TRBJ2-3; D gene unclear. Trimming pared 8 bases from V and 2 bases from J, leaving 14 bases between. The CDR3 is made up of 13 amino acids. Germline V gene data show CDR1 as SQVTM and CDR2 as ANQGSEA. Here the CDR3 DNA reads TGCAGCTCCCTGGATGAGAACACAGATACGCAGTATTTT. Translation gives CSSLDENTDTQYF.

This clonotype was seen at least ten times. The V gene is TRBV12-3 or TRBV12-4, the J gene TRBJ2-3; 7 positions match TRBD2. The trim removed 3 bases at V and 1 base at J, leaving 4 bases unmatched. This CDR3 contains 15 residues. DNA for the CDR3: TGTGCCAGCAGTTTTCTCGCGGGGGGCACAGATACGCAGTATTTT. Protein sequence: CASSFLAGGTDTQYF.

The table lists this clonotype with a few counts. V usage is TRBV28 and J usage is TRBJ1-2; no firm D call. Germline loops: CDR1 MDHEN, CDR2 SYDVKM. The V and J ends lost 3 bases and 7 bases respectively, with 9 bases between them. This CDR3 has 12 residues. The CDR3 protein is CASSFGFSGYTF. The DNA of the CDR3 is TGTGCCAGCAGTTTCGGGTTCTCTGGCTACACCTTC.